This is a list of T cell receptor beta chains from one sample in a study of T cell responses to AZD1222 COVID-19 vaccine. The repertoire was sequenced with immunoSEQ multiplex PCR; TCRdb's copy has only in-frame clones and lacks some. The table has tens of thousands of clones, about nine tenths seen once. Here the sequenced sample was peripheral blood, taken on day 0 of AZD1222 vaccination. Every receptor here comes from an adult in good health. Both conserved end residues are part of each CDR3. Fields, in order: D gene, V gene, J gene, clone size, CDR3 DNA, CDR3 protein. D genes are given only for firm matches. A row's size may be missing; if present it is once, few, many or a size class.

>TRBD1|TRBV5-4|TRBJ2-4|NA
TGTGCCAGCAGCACGGGACAGCCATCCGCCAAAAACATTCAGTACTTC
CASSTGQPSAKNIQYF
>TRBD1|TRBV7-2|TRBJ1-5|NA
TGTGCCAGCAGCCTTAACAGGGGTAGCAATCAGCCCCAGCATTTT
CASSLNRGSNQPQHF
>TRBD1|TRBV5-1|TRBJ2-7|once
TGCGCCAGCAGCCGCTCCGGGACAGGCGAGCAGTACTTC
CASSRSGTGEQYF
>NA|TRBV11-2|TRBJ2-7|NA
TGTGCCAGCAGCTTAATGGGGGAGCAGTACTTC
CASSLMGEQYF
>TRBD1|TRBV5-1|TRBJ2-5|NA
TGCGCCAGCAGCTTGGTAGGGACAGACTCACAAGAGACCCAGTACTTC
CASSLVGTDSQETQYF
>NA|TRBV5-1|TRBJ1-4|few
TGCGCCAGCAGCTGGACACCTTCAACTAATGAAAAACTGTTTTTT
CASSWTPSTNEKLFF
>NA|TRBV28|TRBJ1-5|NA
TGTGCCAGCAGTTTAGCCAGTTTCGGCAATCAGCCCCAGCATTTT
CASSLASFGNQPQHF
>NA|TRBV19|TRBJ1-2|NA
TGTGCCAGTACAGGGACTCGATTTGGCTACACCTTC
CASTGTRFGYTF
>NA|TRBV7-3|TRBJ1-2|once
TGTGCCAGCAGCCCTGGAGGGGACTCTCTCTATGGCTACACCTTC
CASSPGGDSLYGYTF
>TRBD2|TRBV6-4|TRBJ2-5|NA
TGTGCCAGCAGTGACTCAGCGGGGACCCAAGAGACCCAGTACTTC
CASSDSAGTQETQYF
>TRBD1|TRBV5-1|TRBJ1-6|NA
TGCGCCAGCAGCTTGTTGGGGACAGGGCGTTCACCCCTCCACTTT
CASSLLGTGRSPLHF
>NA|TRBV9|TRBJ1-2|NA
TGTGCCAGCAGCCCGGGGACAAGGTCAGGCTACACCTTC
CASSPGTRSGYTF
>NA|TRBV29-1|TRBJ1-2|once
TGCAGCGTTGAGGAAAGGCTATACTATGGCTACACCTTC
CSVEERLYYGYTF
>NA|TRBV24-1|TRBJ2-1|NA
TGTGCCACCAGTGATGGGGACTCTCTCAATGAGCAGTTCTTC
CATSDGDSLNEQFF
>NA|TRBV3-1/TRBV3-2|TRBJ2-5|NA
TGTGCCAGCAGCCAAGCACCCGGGCCACAAGAGACCCAGTACTTC
CASSQAPGPQETQYF
>NA|TRBV5-4|TRBJ1-4|once
TGTGCCAGCAGCCGAGGAGGTGAAAAACTGTTTTTT
CASSRGGEKLFF